Listed below are T cell receptor beta chains from one sample, sequenced in a study of blood T cell repertoires in COVID-19. The data were produced by immunoSEQ multiplex PCR, yet TCRdb's version contains in-frame clones alone and is incomplete. This table has some 41,000 clones, roughly 85% appearing once. Sequencing was performed on peripheral blood. These TCRs come from a middle-aged man with active COVID-19. Each CDR3 is given with its conserved first and last residue. The order of the fields is D gene, J gene, CDR3 length, V gene, clone size, CDR3 DNA, CDR3 protein. D genes are given only for firm matches. A row's size may be missing; if present it is once, few, many or a size class.

>.|TRBJ2-3|15|TRBV6-1|.
TGTGCCAGCAGTGATGTAGCCCGTAGCACAGATACGCAGTATTTT
CASSDVARSTDTQYF
>.|TRBJ1-3|14|TRBV11-2|.
TGTGCCAGCAGCTCTACAGTGGATGGAAACACCATATATTTT
CASSSTVDGNTIYF
>.|TRBJ2-2|16|TRBV6-4|once
TGTGCCAGCAGTGACTCGGAACAGGGTGAGACCGGGGAGCTGTTTTTT
CASSDSEQGETGELFF
>.|TRBJ1-1|14|TRBV13|.
TGTGCCAGCAGCTTATGGGGGGGTGACACTGAAGCTTTCTTT
CASSLWGGDTEAFF
>.|TRBJ1-2|12|TRBV29-1|.
TGCAGCGCTTTAGGAGGGTTCTATGGCTACACCTTC
CSALGGFYGYTF
>.|TRBJ2-7|15|TRBV7-8|.
TGTGCCAGCAGCTTAGGGCAGGGCATGGGCTACGAGCAGTACTTC
CASSLGQGMGYEQYF
>.|TRBJ2-1|10|TRBV20-1|.
TGCAGCCCATCCTACAATGAGCAGTTCTTC
CSPSYNEQFF
>.|TRBJ1-1|15|TRBV4-1|.
TGCGCCAGCAGCCACCCAGACAACCAATACACTGAAGCTTTCTTT
CASSHPDNQYTEAFF
>.|TRBJ1-3|15|TRBV28|.
TGTGCCAGCACCCAGGACGGACTCTCTGGAAACACCATATATTTT
CASTQDGLSGNTIYF
>.|TRBJ2-7|13|TRBV10-2|.
TGCGCCAGCAGTGAGTGGCCATCTTTGGAGCAGTACTTC
CASSEWPSLEQYF
>TRBD1|TRBJ2-1|17|TRBV7-8|.
TGTGCCAGCAGCCTAGGGGACGGTCGAGGGGGCAAAAATGAGCAGTTCTTC
CASSLGDGRGGKNEQFF
>TRBD2|TRBJ2-6|18|TRBV2|.
TGTGCCAGTAGCGGGAGGCTCCAAATATCCTCTGGGGCCAACGTCCTGACTTTC
CASSGRLQISSGANVLTF
>.|TRBJ2-5|14|TRBV24-1|.
TGTGCCACCAGTGACCCTAAGCAGCGGGAGACCCAGTACTTC
CATSDPKQRETQYF
>.|TRBJ1-2|13|TRBV11-1|few
TGTGCCAGCAGCCTCCAGGGGCCCTATGGCTACACCTTC
CASSLQGPYGYTF
>TRBD1|TRBJ1-1|14|TRBV7-3|.
TGTGCCAGCAGCTTCACCCCCAGGGGGCCGGAAGCTTTCTTT
CASSFTPRGPEAFF
>.|TRBJ1-6|16|TRBV28|.
TGTGCCAGCAGTTTGGAACGGGTACCTTCCTATTCACCCCTCCACTTT
CASSLERVPSYSPLHF
>TRBD1|TRBJ1-4|16|TRBV30|.
TGTGCCTGGAGGAAAGGACAGGGATGGCCGGGGGAAAAACTGTTTTTT
CAWRKGQGWPGEKLFF
>.|TRBJ1-2|12|TRBV29-1|.
TGCAGCGTTGAGAACAGGGCCTATGGCTACACCTTC
CSVENRAYGYTF
>.|TRBJ2-5|14|TRBV2|.
TGTGCCAGCAGTCCGGGAAACTACCAAGAGACCCAGTACTTC
CASSPGNYQETQYF
>.|TRBJ2-1|11|TRBV30|.
TGTGCCTGGGGGAATCGGGGTGAGCAGTTCTTC
CAWGNRGEQFF